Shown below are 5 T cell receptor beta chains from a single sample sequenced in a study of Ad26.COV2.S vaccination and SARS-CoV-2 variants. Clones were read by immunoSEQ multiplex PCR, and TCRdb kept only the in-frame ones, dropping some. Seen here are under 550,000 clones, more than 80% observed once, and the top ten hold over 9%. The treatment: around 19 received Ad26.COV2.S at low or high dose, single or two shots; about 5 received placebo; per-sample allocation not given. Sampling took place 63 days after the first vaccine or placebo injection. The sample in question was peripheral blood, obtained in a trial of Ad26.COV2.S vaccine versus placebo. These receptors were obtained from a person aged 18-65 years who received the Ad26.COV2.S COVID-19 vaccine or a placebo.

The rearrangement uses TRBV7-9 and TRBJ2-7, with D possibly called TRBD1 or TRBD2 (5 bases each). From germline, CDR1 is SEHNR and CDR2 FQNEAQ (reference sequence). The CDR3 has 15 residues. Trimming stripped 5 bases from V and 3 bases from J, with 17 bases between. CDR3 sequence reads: CASSRLGDRSYEQYF. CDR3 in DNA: TGTGCCAGCAGCCGTCTGGGGGACCGAAGCTACGAGCAGTACTTC.

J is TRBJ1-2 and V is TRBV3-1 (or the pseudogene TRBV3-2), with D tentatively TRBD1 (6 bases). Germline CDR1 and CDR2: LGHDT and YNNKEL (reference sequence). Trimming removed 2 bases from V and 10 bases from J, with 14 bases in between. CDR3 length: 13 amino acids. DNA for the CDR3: TGTGCCAGCAGCCAATTACCGACAGGAGACTACACCTTC. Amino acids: CASSQLPTGDYTF.

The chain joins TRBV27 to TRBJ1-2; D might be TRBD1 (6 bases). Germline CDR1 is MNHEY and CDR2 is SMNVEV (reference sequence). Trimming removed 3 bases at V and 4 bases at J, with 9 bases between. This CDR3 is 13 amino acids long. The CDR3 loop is CASSFAGAYGYTF. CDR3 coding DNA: TGTGCCAGCAGTTTCGCGGGGGCCTATGGCTACACCTTC.

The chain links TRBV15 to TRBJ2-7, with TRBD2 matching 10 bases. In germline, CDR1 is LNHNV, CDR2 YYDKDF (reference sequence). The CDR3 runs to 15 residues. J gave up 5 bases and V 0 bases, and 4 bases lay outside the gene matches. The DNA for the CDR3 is TGTGCCACCAGCAGAGATGGGCTAGCGGGAGACGAGCAGTACTTC. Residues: CATSRDGLAGDEQYF.

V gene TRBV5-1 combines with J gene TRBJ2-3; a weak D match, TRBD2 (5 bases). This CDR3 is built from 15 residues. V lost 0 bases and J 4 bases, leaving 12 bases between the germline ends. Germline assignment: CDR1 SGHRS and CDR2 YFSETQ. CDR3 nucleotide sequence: TGCGCCAGCAGCTTGGGAGTGGGAGCGGCAGATACGCAGTATTTT. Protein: CASSLGVGAADTQYF.